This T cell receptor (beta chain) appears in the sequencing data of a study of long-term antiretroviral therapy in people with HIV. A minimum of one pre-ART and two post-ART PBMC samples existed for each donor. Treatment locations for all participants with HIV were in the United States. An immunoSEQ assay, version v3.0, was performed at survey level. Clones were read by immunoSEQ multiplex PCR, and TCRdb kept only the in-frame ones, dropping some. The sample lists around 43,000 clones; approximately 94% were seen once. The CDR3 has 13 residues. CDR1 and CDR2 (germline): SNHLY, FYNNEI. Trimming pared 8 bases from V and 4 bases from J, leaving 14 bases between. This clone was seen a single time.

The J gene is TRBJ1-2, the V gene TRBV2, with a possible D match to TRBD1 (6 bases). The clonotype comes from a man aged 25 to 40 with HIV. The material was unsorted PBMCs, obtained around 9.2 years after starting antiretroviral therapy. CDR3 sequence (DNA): TGTGCCAGCCTAGGGGGGGCGGGCTATGGCTACACCTTC. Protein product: CASLGGAGYGYTF.